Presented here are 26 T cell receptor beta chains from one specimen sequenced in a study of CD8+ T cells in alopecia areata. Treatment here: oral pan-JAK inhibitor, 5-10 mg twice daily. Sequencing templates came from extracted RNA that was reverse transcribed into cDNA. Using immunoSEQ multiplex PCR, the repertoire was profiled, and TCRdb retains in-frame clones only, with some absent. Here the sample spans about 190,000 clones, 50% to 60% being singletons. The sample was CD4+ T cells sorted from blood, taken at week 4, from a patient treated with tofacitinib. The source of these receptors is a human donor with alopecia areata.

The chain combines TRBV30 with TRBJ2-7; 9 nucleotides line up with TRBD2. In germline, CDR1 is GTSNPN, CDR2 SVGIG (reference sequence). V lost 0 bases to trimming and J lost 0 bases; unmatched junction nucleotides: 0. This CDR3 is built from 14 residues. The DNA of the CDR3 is TGTGCCTGGAGTGTACTAGCGGGCTCCTACGAGCAGTACTTC. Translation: CAWSVLAGSYEQYF.

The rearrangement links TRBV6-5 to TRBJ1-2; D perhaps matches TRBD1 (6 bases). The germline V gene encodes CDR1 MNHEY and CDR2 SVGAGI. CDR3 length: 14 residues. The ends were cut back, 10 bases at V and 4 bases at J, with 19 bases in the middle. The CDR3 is CATRLSQGGYGYTF. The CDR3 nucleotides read TGTGCCACCCGCCTATCACAGGGTGGCTATGGCTACACCTTC.

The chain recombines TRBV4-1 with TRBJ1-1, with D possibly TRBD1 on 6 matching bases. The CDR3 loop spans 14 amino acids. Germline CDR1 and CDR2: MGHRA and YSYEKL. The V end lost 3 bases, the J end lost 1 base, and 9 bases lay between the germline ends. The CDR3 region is CASSHPDRNTEAFF. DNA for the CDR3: TGCGCCAGCAGCCACCCGGACAGGAACACTGAAGCTTTCTTT.

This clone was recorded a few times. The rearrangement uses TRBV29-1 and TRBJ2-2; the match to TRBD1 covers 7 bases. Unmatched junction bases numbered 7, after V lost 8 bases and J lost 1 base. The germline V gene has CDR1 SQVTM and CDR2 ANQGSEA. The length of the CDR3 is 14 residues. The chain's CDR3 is CSYRTGVNTGELFF. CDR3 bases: TGCAGCTACAGAACAGGGGTGAACACCGGGGAGCTGTTTTTT.

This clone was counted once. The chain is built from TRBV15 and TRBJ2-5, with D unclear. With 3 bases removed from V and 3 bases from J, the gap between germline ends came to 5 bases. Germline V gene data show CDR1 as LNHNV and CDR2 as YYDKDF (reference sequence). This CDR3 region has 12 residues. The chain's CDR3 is CATSSMEETQYF. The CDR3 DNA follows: TGTGCCACCAGCAGTATGGAAGAGACCCAGTACTTC.

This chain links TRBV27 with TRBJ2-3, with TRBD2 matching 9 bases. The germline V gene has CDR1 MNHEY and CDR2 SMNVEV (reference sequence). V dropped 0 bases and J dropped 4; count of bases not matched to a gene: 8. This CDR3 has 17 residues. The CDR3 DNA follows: TGTGCCAGCAGTTTATCCCCCGGCGGGAGGGGCGCAGATACGCAGTATTTT. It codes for CASSLSPGGRGADTQYF.

CDR3 DNA: TGCAGCGTTGTTCCCCCAGGGACAGATACGCAGTATTTT. It translates to CSVVPPGTDTQYF. The chain is built from TRBV29-1 and TRBJ2-3, with D maybe TRBD1 (5 bases). The germline V gene has CDR1 SQVTM and CDR2 ANQGSEA. V gave up 4 bases and J gave up 3 bases, with 11 bases separating them. The CDR3 is 13 amino acids.

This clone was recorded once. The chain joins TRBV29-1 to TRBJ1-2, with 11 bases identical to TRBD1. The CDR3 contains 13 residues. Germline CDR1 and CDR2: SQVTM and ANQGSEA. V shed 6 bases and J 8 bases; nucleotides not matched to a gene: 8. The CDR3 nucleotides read TGCAGCGTCGTGGACAGGGGGCGTCGAGGCTACACCTTC. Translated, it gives CSVVDRGRRGYTF.

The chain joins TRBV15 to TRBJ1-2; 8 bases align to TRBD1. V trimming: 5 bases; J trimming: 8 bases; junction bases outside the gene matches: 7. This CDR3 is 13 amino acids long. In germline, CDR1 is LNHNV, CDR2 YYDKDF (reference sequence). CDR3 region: CATSAQGARGYTF. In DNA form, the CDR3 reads TGTGCCACCAGCGCTCAGGGGGCGCGAGGCTACACCTTC.

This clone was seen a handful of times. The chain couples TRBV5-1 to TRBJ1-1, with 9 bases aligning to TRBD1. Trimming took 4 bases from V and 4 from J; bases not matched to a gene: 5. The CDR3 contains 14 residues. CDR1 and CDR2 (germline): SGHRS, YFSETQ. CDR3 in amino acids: CASSIRQGGTEAFF. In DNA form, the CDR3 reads TGCGCCAGCAGCATACGACAGGGGGGCACTGAAGCTTTCTTT.

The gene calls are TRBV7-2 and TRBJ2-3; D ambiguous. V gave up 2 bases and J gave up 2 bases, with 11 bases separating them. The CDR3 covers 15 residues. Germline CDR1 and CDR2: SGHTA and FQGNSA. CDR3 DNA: TGTGCCAGCAGCTTATCATCTAGTCCCACAGATACGCAGTATTTT. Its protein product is CASSLSSSPTDTQYF.

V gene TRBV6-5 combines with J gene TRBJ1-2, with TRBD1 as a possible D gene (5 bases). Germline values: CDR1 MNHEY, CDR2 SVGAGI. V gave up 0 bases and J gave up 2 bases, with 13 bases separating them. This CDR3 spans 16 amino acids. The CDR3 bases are TGTGCCAGCAGTTACTCGAGGTCCTGGGGGAACTATGGCTACACCTTC. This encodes CASSYSRSWGNYGYTF.

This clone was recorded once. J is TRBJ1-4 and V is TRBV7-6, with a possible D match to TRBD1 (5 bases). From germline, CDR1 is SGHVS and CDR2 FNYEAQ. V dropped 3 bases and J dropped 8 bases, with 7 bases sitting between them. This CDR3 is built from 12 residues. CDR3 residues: CASSLEGEKLFF. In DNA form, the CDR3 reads TGTGCCAGCAGCTTGGAGGGGGAAAAACTGTTTTTT.

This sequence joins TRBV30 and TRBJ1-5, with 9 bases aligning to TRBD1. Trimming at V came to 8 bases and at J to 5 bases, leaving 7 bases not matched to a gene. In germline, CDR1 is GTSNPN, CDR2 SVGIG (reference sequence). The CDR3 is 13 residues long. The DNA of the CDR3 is TGTGCCGCGGGACAGGGAGGCCATCAGCCCCAGCATTTT. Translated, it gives CAAGQGGHQPQHF.

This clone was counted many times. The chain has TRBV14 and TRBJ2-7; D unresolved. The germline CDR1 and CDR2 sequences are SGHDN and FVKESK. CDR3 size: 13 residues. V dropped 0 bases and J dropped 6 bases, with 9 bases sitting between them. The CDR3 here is CASSQDWKGEQYF. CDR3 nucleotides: TGTGCCAGCAGCCAAGATTGGAAGGGCGAGCAGTACTTC.

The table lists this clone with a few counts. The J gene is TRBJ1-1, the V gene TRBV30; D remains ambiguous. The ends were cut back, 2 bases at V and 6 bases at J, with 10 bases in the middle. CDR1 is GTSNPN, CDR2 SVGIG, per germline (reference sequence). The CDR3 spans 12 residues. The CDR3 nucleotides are TGTGCCTGGAGTCGAACCCGCCCTGAAGCTTTCTTT. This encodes CAWSRTRPEAFF.

The CDR3 region is CASSEWGRGQETQYF. CDR3 sequence (DNA): TGTGCCAGCAGTGAATGGGGCAGGGGACAAGAGACCCAGTACTTC. The chain links TRBV25-1 to TRBJ2-5; D may be TRBD1 (6 bases). CDR3 length equals 15 residues. V was pared by 1 base and J by 2 bases, with 11 bases between. Looked up from germline, CDR1 is MGHDK and CDR2 is SYGVNS.

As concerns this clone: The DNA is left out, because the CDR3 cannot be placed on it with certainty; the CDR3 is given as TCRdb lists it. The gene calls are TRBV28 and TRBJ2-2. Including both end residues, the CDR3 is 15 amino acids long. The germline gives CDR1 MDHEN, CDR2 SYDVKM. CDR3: CASSLAGVRFGELFF.

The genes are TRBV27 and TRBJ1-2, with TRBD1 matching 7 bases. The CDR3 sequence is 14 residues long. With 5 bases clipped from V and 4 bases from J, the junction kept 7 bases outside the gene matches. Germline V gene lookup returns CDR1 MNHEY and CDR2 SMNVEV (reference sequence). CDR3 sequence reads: CASSTQGEGYGYTF. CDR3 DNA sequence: TGTGCCAGCAGTACTCAGGGGGAAGGCTATGGCTACACCTTC.

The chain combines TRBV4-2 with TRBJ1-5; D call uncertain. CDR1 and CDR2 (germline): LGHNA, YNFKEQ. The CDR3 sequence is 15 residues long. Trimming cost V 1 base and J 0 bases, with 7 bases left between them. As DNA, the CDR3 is TGTGCCAGCAGCCAAGCTCCAAGTAGCAATCAGCCCCAGCATTTT. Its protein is CASSQAPSSNQPQHF.

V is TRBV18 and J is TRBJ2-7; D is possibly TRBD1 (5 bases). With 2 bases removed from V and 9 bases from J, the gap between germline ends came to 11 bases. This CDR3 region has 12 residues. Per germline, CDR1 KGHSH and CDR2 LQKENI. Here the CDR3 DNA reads TGTGCCAGCTCACCAAACGGACAAGGGCAGTACTTC. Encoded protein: CASSPNGQGQYF.

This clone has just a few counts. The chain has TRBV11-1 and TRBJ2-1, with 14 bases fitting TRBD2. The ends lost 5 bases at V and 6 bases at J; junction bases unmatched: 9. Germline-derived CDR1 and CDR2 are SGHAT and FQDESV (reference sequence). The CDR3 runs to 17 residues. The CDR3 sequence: CASSRTPTSGRVNEQFF. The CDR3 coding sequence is TGTGCCAGCAGCCGGACTCCGACTAGCGGGAGGGTCAATGAGCAGTTCTTC.

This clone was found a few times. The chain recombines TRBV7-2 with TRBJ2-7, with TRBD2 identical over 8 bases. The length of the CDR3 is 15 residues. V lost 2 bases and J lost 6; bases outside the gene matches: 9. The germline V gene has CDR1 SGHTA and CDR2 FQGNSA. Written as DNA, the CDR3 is TGTGCCAGCAGCTTATTCACTGCCGGGACTAGCGAGCAGTACTTC. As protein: CASSLFTAGTSEQYF.

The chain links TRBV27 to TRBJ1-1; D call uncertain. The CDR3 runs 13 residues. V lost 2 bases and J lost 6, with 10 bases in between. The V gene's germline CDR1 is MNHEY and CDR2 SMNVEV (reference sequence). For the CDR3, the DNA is TGTGCCAGCAGTTTAGACGGGAGGGCTGAAGCTTTCTTT. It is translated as CASSLDGRAEAFF.

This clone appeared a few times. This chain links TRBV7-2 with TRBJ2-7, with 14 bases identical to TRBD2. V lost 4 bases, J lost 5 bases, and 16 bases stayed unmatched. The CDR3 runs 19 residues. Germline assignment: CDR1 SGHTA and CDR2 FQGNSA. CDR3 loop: CASSYRGTSGSPPWNEQYF. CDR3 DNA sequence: TGTGCCAGCAGCTATCGGGGGACTAGCGGGAGTCCGCCCTGGAACGAGCAGTACTTC.

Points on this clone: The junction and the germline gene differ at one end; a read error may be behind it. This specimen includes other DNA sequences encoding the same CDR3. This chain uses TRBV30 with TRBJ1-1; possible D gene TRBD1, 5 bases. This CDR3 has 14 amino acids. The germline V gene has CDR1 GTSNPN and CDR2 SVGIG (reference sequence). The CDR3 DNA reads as TGCGCCTGGAGTAGAGACAGTAAGAACACTGAAGCTTTCTTT. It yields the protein CAWSRDSKNTEAFF.